This T cell receptor beta chain was observed in a study of shared clonotypes between healthy human individuals. The donors, healthy adults who were HIV-negative, had experienced no recent acute infections or vaccinations. With V trimmed by 2 bases and J by 3 bases, 6 bases remained unmatched. The CDR3 loop spans 15 amino acids. Germline V gives CDR1 MDHEN, CDR2 SYDVKM. The data were produced by immunoSEQ multiplex PCR, yet TCRdb's version contains in-frame clones alone and is incomplete. The table shows roughly 2.4 million clones, with almost 96% occurring only once. The chain employs TRBV28 and TRBJ1-2; TRBD1 aligns across 7 bases. This TCR derives from a man aged 18-30 years in good health. The sample comprised naive CD4+ T cells sorted from blood. The subset was: CD45RA+ positively selected. DNA for the CDR3: TGTGCCAGCAGTTTAACGGGGCAGGGGGACTATGGCTACACCTTC. Translating gives CASSLTGQGDYGYTF.